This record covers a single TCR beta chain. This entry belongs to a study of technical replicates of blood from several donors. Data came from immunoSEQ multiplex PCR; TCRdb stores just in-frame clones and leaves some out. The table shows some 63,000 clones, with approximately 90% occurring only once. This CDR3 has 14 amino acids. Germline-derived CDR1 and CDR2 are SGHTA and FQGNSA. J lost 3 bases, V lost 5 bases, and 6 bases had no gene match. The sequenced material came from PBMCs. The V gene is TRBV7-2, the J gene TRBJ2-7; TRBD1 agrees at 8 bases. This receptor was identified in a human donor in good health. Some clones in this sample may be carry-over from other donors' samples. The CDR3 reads CASSRTGTGYEQYF. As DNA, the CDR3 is TGTGCCAGCAGCCGAACCGGGACAGGCTACGAGCAGTACTTC.